A selection of T cell receptor beta chains follows, all from one sample in a study of blood T cell repertoires in COVID-19. Data came from immunoSEQ multiplex PCR; TCRdb stores just in-frame clones and leaves some out. The profile shows about 240,000 clones, 80% to 85% of them singletons. Sequenced sample: peripheral blood. These receptors were obtained from a woman between 18 and 29 years old with acute or convalescent COVID-19. Both conserved end residues are part of each CDR3. A D gene is named only where the DNA matches it firmly. The size entry is marked missing in some rows and otherwise reads once, few, many or a size class.

D: TRBD2
V: TRBV5-1
J: TRBJ2-3
size: once
CDR3: CASSATDVAGGIADTQYF
DNA: TGCGCCAGCAGCGCCACCGACGTGGCGGGAGGGATCGCAGATACGCAGTATTTT

D: NA
V: TRBV18
J: TRBJ1-1
size: NA
CDR3: CASSPRGDTETTEAFF
DNA: TGTGCCAGCTCACCCCGAGGGGACACGGAGACCACTGAAGCTTTCTTT

D: NA
V: TRBV25-1
J: TRBJ1-1
size: NA
CDR3: CASSGWGDMNTEAFF
DNA: TGTGCCAGCAGTGGGTGGGGCGACATGAACACTGAAGCTTTCTTT

D: TRBD1
V: TRBV18
J: TRBJ2-7
size: NA
CDR3: CASSGGQGQVPYEQYF
DNA: TGTGCCAGCTCAGGCGGCCAAGGACAGGTACCCTACGAGCAGTACTTC

D: NA
V: TRBV7-2
J: TRBJ2-7
size: NA
CDR3: CASSLATGSSELYEQYF
DNA: TGTGCCAGCAGCTTAGCGACCGGGTCCTCGGAACTGTACGAGCAGTACTTC

D: NA
V: TRBV19
J: TRBJ1-5
size: NA
CDR3: CASSTDINSNQPQHF
DNA: TGTGCCAGTAGTACGGACATCAATAGCAATCAGCCCCAGCATTTT

D: NA
V: TRBV19
J: TRBJ1-1
size: once
CDR3: CASSTTWDTEAFF
DNA: TGTGCCAGTAGTACGACATGGGACACTGAAGCTTTCTTT

D: NA
V: TRBV18
J: TRBJ1-2
size: NA
CDR3: CASSSERPSYGYTF
DNA: TGTGCCAGCTCTTCCGAGAGGCCGTCCTATGGCTACACCTTC

D: TRBD1
V: TRBV19
J: TRBJ1-5
size: NA
CDR3: CASSLRQGHQPQHF
DNA: TGTGCCAGTAGCCTACGACAGGGCCATCAGCCCCAGCATTTT

D: NA
V: TRBV7-2
J: TRBJ2-3
size: NA
CDR3: CASSLAGGASTDTQYF
DNA: TGTGCCAGCAGCTTAGCTGGCGGGGCTAGCACAGATACGCAGTATTTT

D: TRBD2
V: TRBV19
J: TRBJ2-7
size: NA
CDR3: CASSMRYSRRENYEQYF
DNA: TGTGCCAGTAGTATGCGATACTCTAGGCGGGAGAACTACGAGCAGTACTTC

D: TRBD1
V: TRBV5-4
J: TRBJ1-6
size: NA
CDR3: CASSHMAGGWNSPLHF
DNA: TGTGCCAGCAGCCACATGGCAGGGGGCTGGAATTCACCCCTCCACTTT

D: TRBD1
V: TRBV4-3
J: TRBJ2-1
size: NA
CDR3: CASSQKDREGYNEQFF
DNA: TGCGCCAGCAGCCAAAAGGACAGGGAAGGCTACAATGAGCAGTTCTTC

D: NA
V: TRBV7-2
J: TRBJ2-7
size: once
CDR3: CASSRGQTPYEQYF
DNA: TGTGCCAGCAGCCGCGGACAAACGCCCTACGAGCAGTACTTC

D: TRBD1
V: TRBV6-5
J: TRBJ2-5
size: NA
CDR3: CASSLTGYQETQYF
DNA: TGTGCCAGCAGTTTGACAGGGTACCAAGAGACCCAGTACTTC

D: NA
V: TRBV30
J: TRBJ1-1
size: NA
CDR3: CAWSVHRGPMNTEAFF
DNA: TGTGCCTGGAGTGTACATAGGGGCCCCATGAACACTGAAGCTTTCTTT

D: TRBD1
V: TRBV7-2
J: TRBJ2-7
size: once
CDR3: CASRDRVYEQYF
DNA: TGTGCCAGCCGGGACAGGGTCTACGAGCAGTACTTC

D: NA
V: TRBV27
J: TRBJ2-7
size: many
CDR3: CASSFSGDKYEQYF
DNA: TGTGCCAGCAGTTTTAGCGGAGATAAGTACGAGCAGTACTTC

D: TRBD2
V: TRBV19
J: TRBJ2-3
size: NA
CDR3: CASSIGLVGGLAADTQYF
DNA: TGTGCCAGTAGTATAGGGCTTGTAGGGGGACTAGCGGCAGATACGCAGTATTTT

D: NA
V: TRBV15
J: TRBJ1-4
size: NA
CDR3: CATSRDGQRNEKLFF
DNA: TGTGCCACCAGCAGAGATGGTCAGCGTAATGAAAAACTGTTTTTT

D: TRBD1
V: TRBV30
J: TRBJ1-4
size: NA
CDR3: CAWTGGATNEKLFF
DNA: TGTGCCTGGACAGGGGGCGCAACTAATGAAAAACTGTTTTTT

D: NA
V: TRBV27
J: TRBJ2-4
size: NA
CDR3: CASSLSRGRNIQYF
DNA: TGTGCCAGCAGTTTAAGCAGGGGTCGGAACATTCAGTACTTC

D: NA
V: TRBV27
J: TRBJ2-7
size: once
CDR3: CASSLSVGQFADEQYF
DNA: TGTGCCAGCAGTTTATCCGTGGGGCAGTTCGCTGACGAGCAGTACTTC

D: NA
V: TRBV6-5
J: TRBJ1-1
size: NA
CDR3: CASRKQIPTEAFF
DNA: TGTGCCAGCAGAAAACAGATCCCCACTGAAGCTTTCTTT

D: NA
V: TRBV19
J: TRBJ2-7
size: few
CDR3: CASSTLYRSSYEQYF
DNA: TGTGCCAGTAGCACCTTGTACAGGTCCTCCTACGAGCAGTACTTC

D: NA
V: TRBV5-8
J: TRBJ2-3
size: NA
CDR3: CASSSHLPGQLTDTQYF
DNA: TGTGCCAGCAGCTCCCACCTTCCGGGACAACTCACAGATACGCAGTATTTT

D: NA
V: TRBV7-6
J: TRBJ1-3
size: NA
CDR3: CASSFSQGSGNTIYF
DNA: TGTGCCAGCAGCTTTAGTCAGGGCTCTGGAAACACCATATATTTT

D: TRBD2
V: TRBV4-3
J: TRBJ2-2
size: NA
CDR3: CASRLATTGELFF
DNA: TGCGCCAGCCGACTAGCGACCACCGGGGAGCTGTTTTTT

D: TRBD1
V: TRBV28
J: TRBJ1-2
size: NA
CDR3: CASSSGTDYGYTF
DNA: TGTGCCAGCAGTTCCGGGACAGACTATGGCTACACCTTC

D: TRBD1
V: TRBV3-1/TRBV3-2
J: TRBJ1-2
size: NA
CDR3: CASKGAKGYTF
DNA: TGTGCCAGCAAGGGGGCGAAAGGCTACACCTTC

D: TRBD2
V: TRBV7-9
J: TRBJ2-1
size: few
CDR3: CASTLGLAGGAYNEQFF
DNA: TGTGCCAGCACCCTTGGTCTAGCGGGAGGGGCTTACAATGAGCAGTTCTTC

D: NA
V: TRBV30
J: TRBJ1-3
size: NA
CDR3: CAWSGGSGAGNTIYF
DNA: TGTGCCTGGAGTGGAGGTTCGGGGGCTGGAAACACCATATATTTT

D: TRBD1
V: TRBV30
J: TRBJ1-1
size: once
CDR3: CAWATGTEPPNTEAFF
DNA: TGTGCCTGGGCAACCGGGACAGAGCCACCGAACACTGAAGCTTTCTTT

D: TRBD2
V: TRBV6-2/TRBV6-3
J: TRBJ2-7
size: NA
CDR3: CASSYTSAIMSSYEQYF
DNA: TGTGCCAGCAGTTACACTAGCGCCATCATGAGCTCCTACGAGCAGTACTTC

D: TRBD1
V: TRBV19
J: TRBJ1-6
size: NA
CDR3: CASSLQGNMAPLHF
DNA: TGTGCCAGTAGCCTACAGGGGAATATGGCACCCCTCCACTTT

D: NA
V: TRBV6-5
J: TRBJ1-2
size: NA
CDR3: CASSCPGCYGYTF
DNA: TGTGCCAGCAGTTGCCCGGGTTGCTATGGCTACACCTTC

D: NA
V: TRBV7-2
J: TRBJ2-5
size: NA
CDR3: CASSLGVAVAEYQETQYF
DNA: TGTGCCAGCAGCTTAGGGGTGGCGGTAGCGGAATACCAAGAGACCCAGTACTTC

D: NA
V: TRBV11-3
J: TRBJ2-5
size: NA
CDR3: CASSSVGGQETQYF
DNA: TGTGCCAGCAGCTCCGTTGGGGGGCAAGAGACCCAGTACTTC

D: TRBD2
V: TRBV6-5
J: TRBJ2-7
size: NA
CDR3: CASSYGASGRAGEQYF
DNA: TGTGCCAGCAGTTACGGCGCTAGCGGGAGGGCCGGCGAGCAGTACTTC

D: TRBD1
V: TRBV6-5
J: TRBJ2-2
size: NA
CDR3: CASGQGTHTGELFF
DNA: TGTGCCAGCGGACAGGGGACCCACACCGGGGAGCTGTTTTTT

D: NA
V: TRBV5-1
J: TRBJ2-7
size: few
CDR3: CASSLDWGDSSF
DNA: TGCGCCAGCAGCTTGGACTGGGGGGACTCCTCGTTC

D: NA
V: TRBV6-5
J: TRBJ1-2
size: NA
CDR3: CASSSGYGYTF
DNA: TGTGCCAGCAGTTCCGGGTATGGCTACACCTTC

D: NA
V: TRBV11-2
J: TRBJ2-2
size: NA
CDR3: CASSFGTNTGELFF
DNA: TGTGCCAGCAGCTTCGGGACGAACACCGGGGAGCTGTTTTTT

D: NA
V: TRBV28
J: TRBJ2-3
size: NA
CDR3: CASSLQSTDTQYF
DNA: TGTGCCAGCAGTTTACAGAGCACAGATACGCAGTATTTT

D: TRBD1
V: TRBV6-1
J: TRBJ1-4
size: once
CDR3: CASSDGQGLVF
DNA: TGTGCCAGCAGTGATGGACAGGGTTTGGTTTTT

D: NA
V: TRBV7-2
J: TRBJ1-5
size: NA
CDR3: CASSPKTGNQPQHF
DNA: TGTGCCAGCAGCCCGAAGACGGGAAATCAGCCCCAGCATTTT

D: NA
V: TRBV24-1
J: TRBJ2-3
size: NA
CDR3: CATRLSGSTDTQYF
DNA: TGTGCCACCAGATTGAGCGGGAGCACAGATACGCAGTATTTT

D: TRBD2
V: TRBV10-3
J: TRBJ2-5
size: NA
CDR3: CAISGGSETQYF
DNA: TGTGCCATCAGCGGCGGGAGTGAGACCCAGTACTTC

D: TRBD2
V: TRBV6-2/TRBV6-3
J: TRBJ2-2
size: NA
CDR3: CASSYPGLAGVSGELFF
DNA: TGTGCCAGCAGTTACCCCGGACTAGCGGGAGTATCCGGGGAGCTGTTTTTT

D: NA
V: TRBV19
J: TRBJ1-3
size: NA
CDR3: CASSPRTATRKGAIYF
DNA: TGTGCCAGTAGTCCCCGGACCGCTACCAGAAAGGGGGCCATATATTTT

D: NA
V: TRBV28
J: TRBJ2-3
size: NA
CDR3: CASNFGEGGLHTDTQYF
DNA: TGTGCCAGCAACTTTGGGGAGGGGGGACTCCACACAGATACGCAGTATTTT

D: TRBD1
V: TRBV29-1
J: TRBJ1-1
size: NA
CDR3: CSVAVAGGSTEAFF
DNA: TGCAGCGTTGCTGTCGCAGGGGGGAGTACTGAAGCTTTCTTT

D: TRBD2
V: TRBV27
J: TRBJ2-7
size: NA
CDR3: CASTIAGGPVEEQYF
DNA: TGTGCCAGCACCATAGCGGGAGGGCCTGTGGAGGAGCAGTACTTC

D: NA
V: TRBV19
J: TRBJ2-7
size: NA
CDR3: CASSMGGAFSYEQYF
DNA: TGTGCCAGTAGTATGGGGGGGGCCTTCTCCTACGAGCAGTACTTC

D: NA
V: TRBV19
J: TRBJ2-7
size: NA
CDR3: CASMFLNGVGEQYF
DNA: TGTGCCAGTATGTTTTTGAACGGGGTGGGCGAGCAGTACTTC

D: TRBD1
V: TRBV25-1
J: TRBJ1-3
size: NA
CDR3: CASSGYGDRASGNTIYF
DNA: TGTGCCAGCAGTGGGTATGGGGACAGAGCCTCTGGAAACACCATATATTTT

D: TRBD1
V: TRBV11-2
J: TRBJ1-6
size: NA
CDR3: CASSLEGGQVSNSPLHF
DNA: TGTGCCAGCAGCTTAGAGGGGGGACAGGTATCGAATTCACCCCTCCACTTT

D: NA
V: TRBV13
J: TRBJ1-2
size: NA
CDR3: CASSLVSANYGYTF
DNA: TGTGCCAGCAGCTTAGTATCAGCTAACTATGGCTACACCTTC

D: NA
V: TRBV30
J: TRBJ2-6
size: NA
CDR3: CAWSVGSGANVLTF
DNA: TGTGCCTGGAGTGTCGGTTCTGGGGCCAACGTCCTGACTTTC